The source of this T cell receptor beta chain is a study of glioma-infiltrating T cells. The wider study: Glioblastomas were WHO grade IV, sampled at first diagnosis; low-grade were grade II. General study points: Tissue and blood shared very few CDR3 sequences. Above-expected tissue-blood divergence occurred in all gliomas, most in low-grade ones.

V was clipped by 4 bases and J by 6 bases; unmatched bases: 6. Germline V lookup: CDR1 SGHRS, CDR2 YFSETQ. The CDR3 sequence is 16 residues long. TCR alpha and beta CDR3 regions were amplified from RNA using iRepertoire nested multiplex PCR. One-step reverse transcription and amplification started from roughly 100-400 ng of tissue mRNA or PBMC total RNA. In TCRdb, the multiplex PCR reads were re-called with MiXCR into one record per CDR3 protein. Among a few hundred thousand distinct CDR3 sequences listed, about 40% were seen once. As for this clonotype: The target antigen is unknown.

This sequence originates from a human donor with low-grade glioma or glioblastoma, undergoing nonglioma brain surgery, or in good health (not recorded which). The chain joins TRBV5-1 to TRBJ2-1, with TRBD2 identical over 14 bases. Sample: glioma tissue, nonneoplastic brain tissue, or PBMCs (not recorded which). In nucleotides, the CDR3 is TGCGCCAGCAGCATTCCGGGACTAGCGGGAGCCAATGAGCAGTTCTTC. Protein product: CASSIPGLAGANEQFF.